The clone carrying this T cell receptor beta chain appeared once. The antigen is not known. The sample originates from a study of blood T cells in healthy people across ages. General study results and limits: The unsorted PBMCs prevented any conclusive comparison of naive versus antigen-experienced cells. A roughly linear fall in TCR beta diversity per million T cells was seen with increasing age.

The second PCR ran roughly 7 to 12 cycles with a sample-barcoded 5' primer and J-beta primers. No fewer than 3 million CDR3-containing paired-end reads came from each sample. TCRdb re-called the 5' RACE reads through MiXCR, storing one row per CDR3 protein. Of approximately 1,000,000 distinct CDR3 sequences listed, 45% were seen once; the top ten hold about 20%. Trimming took 0 bases from V and 5 from J, leaving 11 bases between them. Germline loops: CDR1 SGHRS, CDR2 YFSETQ. This CDR3 contains 14 residues. V gene TRBV5-1 combines with J gene TRBJ1-2; perhaps TRBD1 as D (5 bases). Material for sequencing was blood. The source is a woman aged 55-69 years in good health. CDR3 region: CASSLENDRYGYTF. The DNA of the CDR3 is TGCGCCAGCAGCTTGGAAAATGACAGATATGGCTACACCTTC. The full variable domain, its missing parts supplied by reference TRBV5-1 and TRBJ1-2, is KAGVTQTPRYLIKTRGQQVTLSCSPISGHRSVSWYQQTPGQGLQFLFEYFSETQRNKGNFPGRFSGRQFSNSRSEMNVSTLELGDSALYLCASSLENDRYGYTFGSGTRLTVV.